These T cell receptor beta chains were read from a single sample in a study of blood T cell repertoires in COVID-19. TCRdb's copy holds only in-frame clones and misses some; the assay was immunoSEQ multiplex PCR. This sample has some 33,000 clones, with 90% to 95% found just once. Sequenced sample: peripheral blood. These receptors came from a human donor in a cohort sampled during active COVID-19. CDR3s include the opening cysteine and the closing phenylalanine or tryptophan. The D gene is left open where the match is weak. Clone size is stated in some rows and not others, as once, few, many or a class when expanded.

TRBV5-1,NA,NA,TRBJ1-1,CASSFSGINTEAFF,TGCGCCAGCAGCTTTTCCGGGATCAACACTGAAGCTTTCTTT
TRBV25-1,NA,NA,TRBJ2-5,CASSDAGETQYF,TGTGCCAGCAGTGATGCTGGCGAGACCCAGTACTTC
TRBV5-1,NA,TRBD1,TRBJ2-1,CASSSSGTVYGQFF,TGCGCCAGCAGCTCATCCGGGACAGTTTATGGACAGTTCTTC
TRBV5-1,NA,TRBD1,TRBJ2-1,CASSPDRQGQFF,TGCGCCAGCAGCCCCGATCGACAGGGTCAGTTCTTC
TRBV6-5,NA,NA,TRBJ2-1,CASSYRQGGVNEQFF,TGTGCCAGCAGTTACCGGCAGGGGGGCGTCAATGAGCAGTTCTTC
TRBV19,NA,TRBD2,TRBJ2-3,CASRLAGATDTQYF,TGTGCCAGTAGATTAGCGGGGGCCACAGATACGCAGTATTTT
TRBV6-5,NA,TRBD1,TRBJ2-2,CASRPGQGELFF,TGTGCCAGCCGTCCGGGACAGGGGGAGCTGTTTTTT
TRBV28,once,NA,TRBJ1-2,CASSLLEGYGYTF,TGTGCCAGCAGTTTACTAGAGGGCTATGGCTACACCTTC
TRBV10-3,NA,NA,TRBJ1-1,CAIRETGNTEAFF,TGTGCCATCCGGGAGACGGGGAACACTGAAGCTTTCTTT
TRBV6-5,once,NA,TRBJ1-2,CASSPGVANYGYTF,TGTGCCAGCAGTCCCGGGGTAGCTAACTATGGCTACACCTTC
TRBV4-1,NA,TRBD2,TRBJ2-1,CASSQGGFSYNEQFF,TGCGCCAGCAGCCAGGGGGGGTTCTCCTACAATGAGCAGTTCTTC
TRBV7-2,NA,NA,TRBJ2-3,CASSFYGTSTDTQYF,TGTGCCAGCAGCTTTTACGGGACTAGCACAGATACGCAGTATTTT
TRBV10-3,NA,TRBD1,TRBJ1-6,CAISEGDSYSPLHF,TGTGCCATCAGTGAGGGGGACAGCTATTCACCCCTCCACTTT
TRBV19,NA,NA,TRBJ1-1,CASSKTDNTEAFF,TGTGCCAGTAGCAAGACAGATAACACTGAAGCTTTCTTT
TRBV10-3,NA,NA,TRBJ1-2,CAISEDRYGYTF,TGTGCCATCAGTGAGGACAGGTACGGCTACACCTTC
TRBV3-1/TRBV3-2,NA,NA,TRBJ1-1,CASSPGNTEAFF,TGTGCCAGCAGCCCGGGGAACACTGAAGCTTTCTTT
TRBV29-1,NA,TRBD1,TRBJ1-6,CSIYRGTNSPLHF,TGCAGCATATACAGGGGGACTAATTCACCCCTCCACTTT
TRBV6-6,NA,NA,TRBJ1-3,CASSKGAQIGNTIYF,TGTGCCAGCAGCAAAGGTGCACAGATCGGAAACACCATATATTTT
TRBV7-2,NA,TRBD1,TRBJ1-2,CASSNDRGLGYTF,TGTGCCAGCAGCAATGACAGGGGGCTGGGCTACACCTTC
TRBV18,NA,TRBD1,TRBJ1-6,CASSPQLTGPSPLHF,TGTGCCAGCTCACCACAATTGACAGGGCCCTCACCCCTCCACTTT
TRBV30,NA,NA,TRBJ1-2,CAWNAATGGYGYTF,TGTGCCTGGAATGCTGCGACGGGTGGGTATGGCTACACCTTC
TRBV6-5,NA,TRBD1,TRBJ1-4,CASSLGGRANEKLFF,TGTGCCAGCTCGTTAGGGGGCAGGGCTAATGAAAAACTGTTTTTT
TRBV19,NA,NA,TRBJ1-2,CASSIKGNYGYTF,TGTGCCAGTAGTATTAAGGGGAACTATGGCTACACCTTC
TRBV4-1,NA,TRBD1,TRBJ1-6,CASSQAPDGTGSSPLHF,TGCGCCAGCAGCCAAGCGCCGGACGGGACAGGGAGTTCACCCCTCCACTTT
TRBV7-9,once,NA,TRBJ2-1,CASSSWTVYEQFF,TGTGCCAGCAGCTCCTGGACAGTCTACGAGCAGTTCTTC
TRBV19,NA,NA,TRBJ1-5,CASSKGERAGNQPQHF,TGTGCCAGTAGTAAAGGGGAGAGAGCGGGAAATCAGCCCCAGCATTTT
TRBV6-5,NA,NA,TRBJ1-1,CASGQLSGVTEAFF,TGTGCCAGCGGTCAGCTTTCAGGGGTTACTGAAGCTTTCTTT
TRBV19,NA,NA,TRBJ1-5,CASSIKGVGNQPQHF,TGTGCCAGTAGTATAAAGGGGGTGGGAAATCAGCCCCAGCATTTT
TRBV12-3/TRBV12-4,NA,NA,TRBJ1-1,CASRDYTEAFF,TGTGCCTCGCGGGATTACACTGAAGCTTTCTTT
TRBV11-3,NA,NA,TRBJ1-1,CASRQWTEKEAFF,TGTGCCAGCAGACAATGGACAGAAAAAGAAGCTTTCTTT
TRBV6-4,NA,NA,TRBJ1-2,CASSDSSATGKYGYTF,TGTGCCAGCAGCGACTCGAGCGCAACAGGGAAGTATGGCTACACCTTC
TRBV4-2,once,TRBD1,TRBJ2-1,CASSQEQGYAYNEQFF,TGTGCCAGCAGCCAAGAACAGGGGTACGCGTACAATGAGCAGTTCTTC
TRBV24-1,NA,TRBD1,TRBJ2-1,CATSDPTGGYYNEQFF,TGTGCCACCAGTGATCCGACAGGGGGTTACTACAATGAGCAGTTCTTC
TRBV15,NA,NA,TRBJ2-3,CATSPGSAWDTDTQYF,TGTGCCACCAGCCCGGGGAGTGCGTGGGACACAGATACGCAGTATTTT
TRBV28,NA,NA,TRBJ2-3,CASSPPVDRVSTDTQYF,TGTGCCAGCAGTCCTCCCGTAGACCGGGTTAGCACAGATACGCAGTATTTT
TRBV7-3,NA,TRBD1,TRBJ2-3,CASSAQGADTQYF,TGTGCCAGCAGCGCACAGGGGGCAGATACGCAGTATTTT
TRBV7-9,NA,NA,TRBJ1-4,CASSLFQTNEKLFF,TGTGCCAGCAGCTTATTTCAGACTAATGAAAAACTGTTTTTT
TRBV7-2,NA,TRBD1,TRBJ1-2,CASSLATGWGGYTF,TGTGCCAGCAGCTTAGCGACAGGGTGGGGCGGCTACACCTTC
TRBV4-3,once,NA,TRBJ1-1,CASSQGGMNTEAFF,TGCGCCAGCAGCCAAGGCGGGATGAACACTGAAGCTTTCTTT
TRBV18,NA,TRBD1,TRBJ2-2,CASSLGQGVLAGELFF,TGTGCCAGCTCACTCGGACAGGGAGTATTGGCCGGGGAGCTGTTTTTT
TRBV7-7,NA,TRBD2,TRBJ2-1,CASSSTSGKAYNEQFF,TGTGCTAGCAGCTCCACTAGCGGGAAGGCCTACAATGAGCAGTTCTTC
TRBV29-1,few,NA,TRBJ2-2,CSVGRGRDTGELFF,TGCAGCGTTGGTCGAGGGCGGGACACCGGGGAGCTGTTTTTT
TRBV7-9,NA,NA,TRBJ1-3,CASSFSTGQTGNTIYF,TGTGCCAGCAGCTTTTCGACAGGACAGACTGGAAACACCATATATTTT
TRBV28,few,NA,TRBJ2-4,CASSTLQGGIQYF,TGTGCCAGCAGTACATTACAGGGCGGCATTCAGTACTTC
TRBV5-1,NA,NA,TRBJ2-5,CASSPGGTEETQYF,TGCGCCAGCAGCCCGGGGGGGACAGAAGAGACCCAGTACTTC
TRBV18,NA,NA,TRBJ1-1,CASSPQAGTEAFF,TGTGCCAGCTCACCACAGGCGGGGACTGAAGCTTTCTTT
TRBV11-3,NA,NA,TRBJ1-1,CASSRVGTEAFF,TGTGCCAGTTCCAGGGTTGGGACTGAAGCTTTCTTT
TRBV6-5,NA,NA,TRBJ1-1,CASSYHNNQGRRAFF,TGTGCCAGCAGTTACCATAACAATCAGGGGCGAAGAGCTTTCTTT
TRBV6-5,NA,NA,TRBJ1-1,CATALQGNTEAFF,TGTGCCACAGCACTTCAGGGAAATACTGAAGCTTTCTTT
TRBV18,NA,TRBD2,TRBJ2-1,CASSPARPGGNEQFF,TGTGCCAGCTCTCCTGCAAGACCGGGGGGCAATGAGCAGTTCTTC